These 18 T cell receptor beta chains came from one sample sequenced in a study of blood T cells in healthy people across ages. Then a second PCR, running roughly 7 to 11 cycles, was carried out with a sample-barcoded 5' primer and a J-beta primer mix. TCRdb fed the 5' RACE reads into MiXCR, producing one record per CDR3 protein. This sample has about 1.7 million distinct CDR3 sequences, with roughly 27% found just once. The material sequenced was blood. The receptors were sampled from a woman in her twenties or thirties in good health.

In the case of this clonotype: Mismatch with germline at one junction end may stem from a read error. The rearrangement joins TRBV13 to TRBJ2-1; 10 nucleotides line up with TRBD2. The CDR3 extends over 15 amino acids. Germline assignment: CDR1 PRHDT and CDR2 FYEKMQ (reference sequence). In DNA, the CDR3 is TGTGTCAGCTCCACCGGGACTAGCGTGGTCGATGAGCAGTTCTTC. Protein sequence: CVSSTGTSVVDEQFF.

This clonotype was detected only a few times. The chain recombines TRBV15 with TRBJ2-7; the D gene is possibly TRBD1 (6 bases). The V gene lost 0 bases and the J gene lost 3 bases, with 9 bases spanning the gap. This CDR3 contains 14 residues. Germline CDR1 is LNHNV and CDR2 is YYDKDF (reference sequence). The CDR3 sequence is CATSRELGGYEQYF. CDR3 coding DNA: TGTGCCACCAGCAGAGAACTAGGGGGCTACGAGCAGTACTTC.

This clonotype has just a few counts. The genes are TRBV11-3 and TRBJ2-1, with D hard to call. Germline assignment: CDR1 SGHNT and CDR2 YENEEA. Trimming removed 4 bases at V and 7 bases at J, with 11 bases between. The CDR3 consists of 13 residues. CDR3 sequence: CASSSNSGNEQFF. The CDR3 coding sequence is TGTGCCAGCAGCTCCAATTCCGGGAATGAGCAGTTCTTC.

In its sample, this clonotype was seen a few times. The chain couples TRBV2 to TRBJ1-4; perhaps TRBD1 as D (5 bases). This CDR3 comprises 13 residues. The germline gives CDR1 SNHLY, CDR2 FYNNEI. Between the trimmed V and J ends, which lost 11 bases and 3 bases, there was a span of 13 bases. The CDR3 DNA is TGTGCCGGAAGACAGTCGTCTAATGAAAAACTGTTTTTT. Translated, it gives CAGRQSSNEKLFF.

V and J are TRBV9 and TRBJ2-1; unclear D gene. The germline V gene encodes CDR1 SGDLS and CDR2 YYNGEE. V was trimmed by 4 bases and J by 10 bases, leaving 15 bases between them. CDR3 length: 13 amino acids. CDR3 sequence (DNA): TGTGCCAGCAGCCCTCAGGCCTCCATGGAGCAGTTCTTC. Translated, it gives CASSPQASMEQFF.

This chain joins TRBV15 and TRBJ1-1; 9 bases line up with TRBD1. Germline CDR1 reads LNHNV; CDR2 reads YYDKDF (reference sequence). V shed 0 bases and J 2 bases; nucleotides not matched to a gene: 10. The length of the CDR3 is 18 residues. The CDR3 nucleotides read TGTGCCACCAGCAGAGATCTTGAACAGGGGGCGGGAAACACTGAAGCTTTCTTT. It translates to CATSRDLEQGAGNTEAFF.

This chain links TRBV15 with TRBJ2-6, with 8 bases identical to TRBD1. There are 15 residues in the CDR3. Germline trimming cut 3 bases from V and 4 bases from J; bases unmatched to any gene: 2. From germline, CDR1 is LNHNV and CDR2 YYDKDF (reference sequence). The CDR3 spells CATSRTGDGANVLTF. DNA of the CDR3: TGTGCCACCAGCAGGACAGGGGACGGGGCCAACGTCCTGACTTTC.

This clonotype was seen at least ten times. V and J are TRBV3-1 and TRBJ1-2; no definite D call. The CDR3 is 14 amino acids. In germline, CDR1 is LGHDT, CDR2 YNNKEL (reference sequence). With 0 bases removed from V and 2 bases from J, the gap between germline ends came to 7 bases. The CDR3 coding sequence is TGTGCCAGCAGCCAAGATACGGGGAACTATGGCTACACCTTC. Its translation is CASSQDTGNYGYTF.

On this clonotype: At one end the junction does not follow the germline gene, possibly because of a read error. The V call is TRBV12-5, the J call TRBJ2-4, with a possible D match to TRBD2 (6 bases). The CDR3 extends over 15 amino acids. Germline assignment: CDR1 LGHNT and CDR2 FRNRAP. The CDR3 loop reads CASGLEGGAKNIQYF. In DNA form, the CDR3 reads TGTGCCAGTGGTTTGGAGGGTGGGGCCAAAAACATTCAGTACTTC.

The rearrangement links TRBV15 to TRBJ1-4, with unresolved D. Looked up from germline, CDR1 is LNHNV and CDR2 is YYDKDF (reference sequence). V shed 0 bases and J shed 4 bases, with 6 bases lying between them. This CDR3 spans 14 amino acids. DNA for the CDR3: TGTGCCACCAGCAGAGAGAGGAGTAATGAAAAACTGTTTTTT. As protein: CATSRERSNEKLFF. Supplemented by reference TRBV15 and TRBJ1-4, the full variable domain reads DAMVIQNPRYQVTQFGKPVTLSCSQTLNHNVMYWYQQKSSQAPKLLFHYYDKDFNNEADTPDNFQSRRPNTSFCFLDIRSPGLGDTAMYLCATSRERSNEKLFFGSGTQLSVL.

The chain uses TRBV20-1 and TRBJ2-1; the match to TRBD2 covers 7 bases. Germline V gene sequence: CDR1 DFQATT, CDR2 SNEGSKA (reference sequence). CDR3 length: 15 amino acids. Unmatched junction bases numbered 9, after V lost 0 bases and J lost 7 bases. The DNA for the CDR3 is TGCAGTGCTAGAGATCCGAGGCAGGGACTAAATGAGCAGTTCTTC. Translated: CSARDPRQGLNEQFF.

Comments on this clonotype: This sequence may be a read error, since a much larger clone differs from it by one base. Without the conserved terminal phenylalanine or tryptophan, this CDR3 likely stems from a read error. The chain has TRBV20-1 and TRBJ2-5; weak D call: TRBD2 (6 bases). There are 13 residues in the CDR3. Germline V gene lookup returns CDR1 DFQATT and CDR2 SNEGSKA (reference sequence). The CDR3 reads CSSKGLPGETQYV. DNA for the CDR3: TGCAGCTCGAAAGGACTACCCGGGGAGACCCAGTACGTC.

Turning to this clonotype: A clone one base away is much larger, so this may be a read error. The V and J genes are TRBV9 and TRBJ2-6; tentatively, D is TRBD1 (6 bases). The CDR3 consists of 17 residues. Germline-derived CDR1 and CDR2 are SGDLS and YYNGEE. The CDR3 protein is CASSPRTATSGANALTF. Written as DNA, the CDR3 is TGTGCCAGCAGCCCTAGGACAGCAACTTCTGGGGCCAACGCCCTGACTTTC.

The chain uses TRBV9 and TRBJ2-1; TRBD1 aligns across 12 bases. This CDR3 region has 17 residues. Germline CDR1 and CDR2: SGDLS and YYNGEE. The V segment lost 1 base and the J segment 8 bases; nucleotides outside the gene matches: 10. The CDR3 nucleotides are TGTGCCAGCAGCGTAACCGGGACAGGGGGCGCGGGCGATGAGCAGTTCTTC. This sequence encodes CASSVTGTGGAGDEQFF.

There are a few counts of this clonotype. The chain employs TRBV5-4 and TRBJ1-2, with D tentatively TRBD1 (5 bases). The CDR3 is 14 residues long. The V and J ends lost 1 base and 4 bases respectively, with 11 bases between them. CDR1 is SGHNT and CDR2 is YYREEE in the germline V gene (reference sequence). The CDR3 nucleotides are TGTGCCAGCAGCTTGCAGGGTCTGAGCTATGGCTACACCTTC. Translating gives CASSLQGLSYGYTF.

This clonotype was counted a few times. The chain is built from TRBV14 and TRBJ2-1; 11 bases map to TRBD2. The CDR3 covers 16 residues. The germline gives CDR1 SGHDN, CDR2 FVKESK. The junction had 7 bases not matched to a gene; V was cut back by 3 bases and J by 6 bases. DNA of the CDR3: TGTGCCAGCAGCCAGGACGGGACTAGCGGAATCAATGAGCAGTTCTTC. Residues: CASSQDGTSGINEQFF.

This CDR3 reads CASSEPGQGMSEAFF. The CDR3, as DNA: TGCGCCAGCAGTGAACCAGGACAGGGTATGTCTGAAGCTTTCTTT. This rearrangement joins TRBV10-2 to TRBJ1-1; 8 nucleotides agree with TRBD1. Germline V lookup: CDR1 WSHSY, CDR2 SAAADI. V gave up 3 bases and J gave up 6 bases; unmatched junction bases: 9. This CDR3 is 15 amino acids long.

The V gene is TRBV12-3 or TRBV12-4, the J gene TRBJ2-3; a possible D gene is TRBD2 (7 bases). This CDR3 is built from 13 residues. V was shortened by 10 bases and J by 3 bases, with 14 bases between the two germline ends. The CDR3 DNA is TGTGCCACCCACGGGGGGCGGACAGATACGCAGTATTTT. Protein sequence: CATHGGRTDTQYF.